Described below is a single T cell receptor (beta chain) sequence and its context. Profiled with immunoSEQ multiplex PCR; TCRdb holds only in-frame clones, not every one. The table records 250,000 to 350,000 clones, roughly 88% of them present only once. Germline CDR1 reads MGHRA; CDR2 reads YSYEKL. This CDR3 is 15 amino acids long. Trimming left V 1 base short and J 5 bases short, with 12 bases between. This sample was included in a study of blood T cell repertoires in COVID-19. For the study at large: T cells, B-cell-depleted T cells, or PBMCs supplied cDNA or gDNA.

This TCR came from a human donor with COVID-19, enrolled during active disease. The donor label of this sample is uncertain. Sequences were obtained from peripheral blood. The chain links TRBV4-1 to TRBJ1-5; a weak D match, TRBD1 (5 bases). CDR3 residues: CASSQGGQGDQPQHF. In nucleotides, the CDR3 is TGCGCCAGCAGCCAAGGTGGGCAGGGCGATCAGCCCCAGCATTTT.